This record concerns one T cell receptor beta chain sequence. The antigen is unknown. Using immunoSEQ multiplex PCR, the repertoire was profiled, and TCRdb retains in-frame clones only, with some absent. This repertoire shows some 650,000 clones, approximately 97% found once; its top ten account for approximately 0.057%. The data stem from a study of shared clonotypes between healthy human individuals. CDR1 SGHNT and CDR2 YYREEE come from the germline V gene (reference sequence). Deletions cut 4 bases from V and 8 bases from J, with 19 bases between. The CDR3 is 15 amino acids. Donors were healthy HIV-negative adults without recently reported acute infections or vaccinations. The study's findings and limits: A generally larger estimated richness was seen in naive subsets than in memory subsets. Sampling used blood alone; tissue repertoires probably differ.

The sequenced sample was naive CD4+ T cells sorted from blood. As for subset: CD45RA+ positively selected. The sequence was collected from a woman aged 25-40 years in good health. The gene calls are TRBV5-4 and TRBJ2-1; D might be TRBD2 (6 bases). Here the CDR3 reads CASSATGTQLHEQFF. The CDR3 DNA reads TGTGCCAGCAGCGCAACCGGGACTCAACTGCATGAGCAGTTCTTC.